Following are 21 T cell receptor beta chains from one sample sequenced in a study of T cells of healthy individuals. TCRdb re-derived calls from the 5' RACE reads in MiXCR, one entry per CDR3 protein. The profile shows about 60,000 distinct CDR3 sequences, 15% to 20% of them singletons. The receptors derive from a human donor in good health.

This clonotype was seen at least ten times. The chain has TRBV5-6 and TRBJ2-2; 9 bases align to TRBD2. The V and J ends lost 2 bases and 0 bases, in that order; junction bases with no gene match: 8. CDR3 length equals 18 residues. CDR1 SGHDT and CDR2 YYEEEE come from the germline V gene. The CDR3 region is CASSFYASGITNTGELFF. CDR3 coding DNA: TGTGCCAGCAGCTTCTATGCTAGCGGGATTACGAACACCGGGGAGCTGTTTTTT.

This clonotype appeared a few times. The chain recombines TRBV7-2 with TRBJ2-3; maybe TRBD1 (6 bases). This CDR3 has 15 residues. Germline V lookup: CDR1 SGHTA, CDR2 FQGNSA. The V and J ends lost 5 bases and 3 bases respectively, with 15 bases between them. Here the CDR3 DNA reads TGTGCCAGCAGCCCAGAGGGGGTTGTTACAGATACGCAGTATTTT. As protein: CASSPEGVVTDTQYF.

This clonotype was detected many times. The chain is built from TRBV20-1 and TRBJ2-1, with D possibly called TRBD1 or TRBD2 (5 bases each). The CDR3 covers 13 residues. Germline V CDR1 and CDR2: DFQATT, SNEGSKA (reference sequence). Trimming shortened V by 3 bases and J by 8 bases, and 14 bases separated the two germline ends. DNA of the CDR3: TGCAGTGCTAGGGACACCCGGGGCCATGAGCAGTTCTTC. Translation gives CSARDTRGHEQFF.

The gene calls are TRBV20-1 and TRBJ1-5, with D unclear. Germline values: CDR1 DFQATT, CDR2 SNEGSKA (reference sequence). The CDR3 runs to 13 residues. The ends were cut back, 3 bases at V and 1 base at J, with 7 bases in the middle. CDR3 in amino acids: CSARPGSNQPQHF. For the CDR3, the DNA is TGCAGTGCTAGGCCGGGCAGCAATCAGCCCCAGCATTTT.

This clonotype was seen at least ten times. The CDR3: CASSLGGVQPQHF. The CDR3 DNA reads as TGTGCCAGCAGCTTAGGAGGGGTTCAGCCCCAGCATTTT. This chain uses TRBV7-9 with TRBJ1-5, with D maybe TRBD1 (5 bases). The germline V and J ends were trimmed by 1 base and 6 bases, with 7 bases remaining between them. Germline CDR1 reads SEHNR; CDR2 reads FQNEAQ (reference sequence). CDR3 length equals 13 residues.

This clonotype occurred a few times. The CDR3 DNA sequence: TGTGCTAGTGGTTTGGTAGTAGGACAGGGACCCAACACTGAAGCTTTCTTT. Its translation is CASGLVVGQGPNTEAFF. This sequence joins TRBV12-5 and TRBJ1-1, with 8 bases that match TRBD1. In germline, CDR1 is LGHNT, CDR2 FRNRAP. Trimming took 0 bases from V and 2 from J; bases not matched to a gene: 8. This CDR3 spans 17 amino acids.

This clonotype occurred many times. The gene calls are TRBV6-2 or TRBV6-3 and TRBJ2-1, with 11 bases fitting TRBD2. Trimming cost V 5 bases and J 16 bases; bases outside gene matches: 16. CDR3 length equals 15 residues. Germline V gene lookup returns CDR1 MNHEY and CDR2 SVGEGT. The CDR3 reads CASSPRLAGSRQGFF. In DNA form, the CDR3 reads TGTGCCAGCAGTCCCAGACTAGCGGGATCCCGCCAGGGTTTCTTC.

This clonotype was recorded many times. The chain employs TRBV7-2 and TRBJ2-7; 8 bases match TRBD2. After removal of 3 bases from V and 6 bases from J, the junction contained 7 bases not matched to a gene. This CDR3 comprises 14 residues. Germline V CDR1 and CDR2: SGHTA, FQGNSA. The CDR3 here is CASSFSGLGGEQYF. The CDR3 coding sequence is TGTGCCAGCAGCTTTTCGGGACTAGGGGGCGAGCAGTACTTC.

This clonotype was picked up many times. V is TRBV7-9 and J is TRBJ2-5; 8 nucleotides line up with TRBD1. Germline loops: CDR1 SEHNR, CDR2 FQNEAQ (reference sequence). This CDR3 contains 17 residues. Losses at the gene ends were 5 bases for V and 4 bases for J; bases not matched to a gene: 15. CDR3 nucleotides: TGTGCCAGCAGCCCAAGTCAGGGGGCGTTTATTCCAGAGACCCAGTACTTC. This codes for CASSPSQGAFIPETQYF.

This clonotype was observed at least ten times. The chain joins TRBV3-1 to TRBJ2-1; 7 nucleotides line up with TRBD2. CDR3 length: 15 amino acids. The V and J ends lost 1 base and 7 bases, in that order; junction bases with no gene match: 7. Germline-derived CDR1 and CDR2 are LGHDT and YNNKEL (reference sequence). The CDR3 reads CASSQGVLATNEQFF. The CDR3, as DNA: TGTGCCAGCAGCCAAGGAGTACTAGCGACGAATGAGCAGTTCTTC.

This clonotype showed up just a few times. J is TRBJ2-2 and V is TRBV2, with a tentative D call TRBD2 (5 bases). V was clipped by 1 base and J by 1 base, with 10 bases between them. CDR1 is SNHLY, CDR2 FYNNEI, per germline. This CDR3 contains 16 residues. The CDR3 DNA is TGTGCCAGCAGTGAAGGAGGGTCTGGGAACACCGGGGAGCTGTTTTTT. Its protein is CASSEGGSGNTGELFF. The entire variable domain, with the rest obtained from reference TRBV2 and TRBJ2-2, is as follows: EPEVTQTPSHQVTQMGQEVILRCVPISNHLYFYWYRQILGQKVEFLVSFYNNEISEKSEIFDDQFSVERPDGSNFTLKIRSTKLEDSAMYFCASSEGGSGNTGELFFGEGSRLTVL.

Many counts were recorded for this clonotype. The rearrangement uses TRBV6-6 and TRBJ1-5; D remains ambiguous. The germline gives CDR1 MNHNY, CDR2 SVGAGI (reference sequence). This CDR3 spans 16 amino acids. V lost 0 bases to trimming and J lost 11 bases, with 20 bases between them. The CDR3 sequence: CASSYSPEFLSRAQHF. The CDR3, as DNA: TGTGCCAGCAGTTACTCTCCGGAGTTTTTAAGTAGAGCCCAGCATTTT.

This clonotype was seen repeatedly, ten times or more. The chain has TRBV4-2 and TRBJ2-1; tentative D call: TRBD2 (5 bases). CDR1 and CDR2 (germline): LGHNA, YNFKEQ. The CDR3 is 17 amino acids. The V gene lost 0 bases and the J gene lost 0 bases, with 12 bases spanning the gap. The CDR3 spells CASSQDDIRDSYNEQFF. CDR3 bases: TGTGCCAGCAGCCAAGACGATATCCGGGACTCCTACAATGAGCAGTTCTTC.

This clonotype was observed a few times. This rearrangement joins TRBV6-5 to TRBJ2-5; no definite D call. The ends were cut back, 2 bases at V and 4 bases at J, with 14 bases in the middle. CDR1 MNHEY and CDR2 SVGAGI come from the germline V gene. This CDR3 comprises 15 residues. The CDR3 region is CASSYQTDPRETQYF. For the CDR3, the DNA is TGTGCCAGCAGTTACCAAACCGACCCGAGAGAGACCCAGTACTTC.

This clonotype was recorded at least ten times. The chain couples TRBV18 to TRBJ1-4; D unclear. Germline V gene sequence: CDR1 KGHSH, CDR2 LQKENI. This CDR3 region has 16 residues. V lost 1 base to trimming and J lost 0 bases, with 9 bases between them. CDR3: CASSPRDGTTNEKLFF. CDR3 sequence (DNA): TGTGCCAGCTCACCACGCGACGGAACAACTAATGAAAAACTGTTTTTT.

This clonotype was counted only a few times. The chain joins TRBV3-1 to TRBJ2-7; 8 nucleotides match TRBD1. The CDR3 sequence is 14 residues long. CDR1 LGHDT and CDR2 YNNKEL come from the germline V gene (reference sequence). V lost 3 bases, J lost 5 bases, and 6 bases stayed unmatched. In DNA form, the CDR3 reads TGTGCCAGCAGCCACGCGGGACAGGACCACGAGCAGTACTTC. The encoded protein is CASSHAGQDHEQYF.

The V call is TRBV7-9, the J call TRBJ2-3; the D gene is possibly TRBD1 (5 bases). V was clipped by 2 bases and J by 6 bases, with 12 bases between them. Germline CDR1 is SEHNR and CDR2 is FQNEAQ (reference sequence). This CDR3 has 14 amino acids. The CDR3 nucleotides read TGTGCCAGCAGCTTATTGGTAGGGGTTGATACGCAGTATTTT. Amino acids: CASSLLVGVDTQYF.

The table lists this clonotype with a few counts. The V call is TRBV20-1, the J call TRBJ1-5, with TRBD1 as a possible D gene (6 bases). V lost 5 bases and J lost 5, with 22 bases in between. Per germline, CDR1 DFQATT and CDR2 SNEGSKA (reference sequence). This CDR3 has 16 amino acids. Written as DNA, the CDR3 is TGCAGTGCTCTACGAGCTGCCCGGGACACATATCAGCCCCAGCATTTT. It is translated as CSALRAARDTYQPQHF.

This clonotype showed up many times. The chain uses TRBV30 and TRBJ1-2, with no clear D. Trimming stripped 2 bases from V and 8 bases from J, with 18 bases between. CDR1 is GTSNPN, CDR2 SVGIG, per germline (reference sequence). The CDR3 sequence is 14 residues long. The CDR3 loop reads CAWSSEGWRAGYTF. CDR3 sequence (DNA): TGTGCCTGGAGTTCGGAGGGATGGAGAGCGGGCTACACCTTC. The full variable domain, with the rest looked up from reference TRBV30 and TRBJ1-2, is SQTIHQWPATLVQPVGSPLSLECTVEGTSNPNLYWYRQAAGRGLQLLFYSVGIGQISSEVPQNLSASRPQDRQFILSSKKLLLSDSGFYLCAWSSEGWRAGYTFGSGTRLTVV.

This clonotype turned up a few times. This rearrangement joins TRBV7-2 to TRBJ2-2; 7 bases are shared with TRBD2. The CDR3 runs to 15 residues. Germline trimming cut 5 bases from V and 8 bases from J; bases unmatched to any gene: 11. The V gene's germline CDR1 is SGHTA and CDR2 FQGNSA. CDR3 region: CASSAWGAGAGELFF. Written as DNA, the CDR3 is TGTGCCAGCAGCGCATGGGGTGCGGGAGCGGGGGAGCTGTTTTTT.

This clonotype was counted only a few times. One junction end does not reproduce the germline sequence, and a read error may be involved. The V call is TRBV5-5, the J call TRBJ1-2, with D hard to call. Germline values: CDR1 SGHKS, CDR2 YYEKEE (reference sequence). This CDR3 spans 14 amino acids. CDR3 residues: CAGSLGPSNYGYTF. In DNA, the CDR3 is TGTGCCGGCAGCTTGGGCCCATCAAACTATGGCTACACCTTC. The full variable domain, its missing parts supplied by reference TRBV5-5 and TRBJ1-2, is DAGVTQSPTHLIKTRGQQVTLRCSPISGHKSVSWYQQVLGQGPQFIFQYYEKEERGRGNFPDRFSARQFPNYSSELNVNALLLGDSALYLCAGSLGPSNYGYTFGSGTRLTVV.